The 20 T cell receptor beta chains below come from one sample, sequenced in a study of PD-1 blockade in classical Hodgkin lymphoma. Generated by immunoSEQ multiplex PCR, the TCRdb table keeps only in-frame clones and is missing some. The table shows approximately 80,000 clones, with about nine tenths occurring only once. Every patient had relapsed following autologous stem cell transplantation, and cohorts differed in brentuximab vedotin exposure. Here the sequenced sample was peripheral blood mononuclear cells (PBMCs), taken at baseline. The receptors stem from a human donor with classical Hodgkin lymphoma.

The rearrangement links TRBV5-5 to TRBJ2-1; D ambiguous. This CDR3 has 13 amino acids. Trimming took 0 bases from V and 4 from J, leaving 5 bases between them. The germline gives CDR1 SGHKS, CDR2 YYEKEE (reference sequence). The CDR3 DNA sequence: TGTGCCAGCAGCTTGGGGCCATACAATGAGCAGTTCTTC. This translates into CASSLGPYNEQFF.

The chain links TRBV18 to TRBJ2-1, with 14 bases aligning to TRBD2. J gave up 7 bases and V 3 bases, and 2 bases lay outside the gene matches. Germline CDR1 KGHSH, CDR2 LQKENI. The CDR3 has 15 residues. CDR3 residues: CASSPGLAGANEQFF. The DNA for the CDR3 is TGTGCCAGCTCACCGGGACTAGCGGGAGCGAATGAGCAGTTCTTC.

CDR3 in DNA: TGCACAGGGGGCGATTCTGAAGCTTTCTTT. Protein sequence: CTGGDSEAFF. The chain links TRBV29-1 to TRBJ1-1; TRBD1 matches 8 bases. This CDR3 is built from 10 residues. Per the germline V gene, CDR1 is SQVTM and CDR2 is ANQGSEA.

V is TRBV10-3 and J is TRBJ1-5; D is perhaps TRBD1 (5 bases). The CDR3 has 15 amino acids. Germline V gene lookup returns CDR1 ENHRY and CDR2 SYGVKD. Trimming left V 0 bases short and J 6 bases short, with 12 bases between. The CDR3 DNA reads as TGTGCCATCAGTGAGTCCCAGGGAGGGGTTCAGCCCCAGCATTTT. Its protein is CAISESQGGVQPQHF.

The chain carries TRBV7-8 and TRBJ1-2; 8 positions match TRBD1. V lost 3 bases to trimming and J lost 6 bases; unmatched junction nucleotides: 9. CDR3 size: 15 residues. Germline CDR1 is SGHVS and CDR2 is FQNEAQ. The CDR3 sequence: CASSLDILDRDGYTF. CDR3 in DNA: TGTGCCAGCAGCTTGGACATCCTGGACAGGGATGGCTACACCTTC.

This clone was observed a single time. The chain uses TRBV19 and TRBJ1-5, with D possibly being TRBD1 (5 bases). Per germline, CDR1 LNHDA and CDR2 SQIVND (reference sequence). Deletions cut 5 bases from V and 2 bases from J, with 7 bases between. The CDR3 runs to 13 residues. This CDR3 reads CASSRQRNQPQHF. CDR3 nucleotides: TGTGCCAGTAGTCGACAGCGCAATCAGCCCCAGCATTTT.

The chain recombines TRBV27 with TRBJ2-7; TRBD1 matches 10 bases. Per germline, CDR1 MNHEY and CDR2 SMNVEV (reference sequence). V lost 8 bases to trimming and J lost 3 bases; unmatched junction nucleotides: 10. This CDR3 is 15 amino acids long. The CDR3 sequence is CASQPTGGSYYEQYF. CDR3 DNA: TGTGCCAGCCAACCGACAGGGGGCAGCTACTACGAGCAGTACTTC.

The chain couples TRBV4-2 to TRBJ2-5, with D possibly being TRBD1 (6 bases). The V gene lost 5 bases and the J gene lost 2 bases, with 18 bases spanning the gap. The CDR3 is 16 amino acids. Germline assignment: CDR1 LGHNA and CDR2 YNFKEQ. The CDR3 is CASSFLRGQKQETQYF. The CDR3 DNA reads TGTGCCAGCAGCTTTCTAAGGGGACAAAAACAAGAGACCCAGTACTTC.

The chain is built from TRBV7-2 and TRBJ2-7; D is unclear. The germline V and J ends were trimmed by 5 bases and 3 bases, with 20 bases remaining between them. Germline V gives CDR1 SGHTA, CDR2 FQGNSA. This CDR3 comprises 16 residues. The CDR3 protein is CASSVAAANPGYEQYF. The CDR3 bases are TGTGCCAGCAGCGTCGCGGCGGCAAATCCTGGCTACGAGCAGTACTTC.

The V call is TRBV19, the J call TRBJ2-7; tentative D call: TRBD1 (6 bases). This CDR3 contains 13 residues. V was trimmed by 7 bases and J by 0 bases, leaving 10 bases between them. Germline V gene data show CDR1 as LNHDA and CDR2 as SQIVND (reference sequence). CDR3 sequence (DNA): TGTGCCAGTAATCAGGGGCCCTCCTACGAGCAGTACTTC. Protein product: CASNQGPSYEQYF.

This CDR3 is CASRNQINTGELFF. For the CDR3, the DNA is TGTGCCAGCCGGAATCAGATTAACACCGGGGAGCTGTTTTTT. The gene calls are TRBV9 and TRBJ2-2; D gene unclear. Germline CDR1 SGDLS, CDR2 YYNGEE. Trimming cost V 7 bases and J 2 bases, with 12 bases left between them. The CDR3 loop spans 14 amino acids. Using reference TRBV9 and TRBJ2-2 for the parts outside the CDR3, the full variable domain is DSGVTQTPKHLITATGQRVTLRCSPRSGDLSVYWYQQSLDQGLQFLIQYYNGEERAKGNILERFSAQQFPDLHSELNLSSLELGDSALYFCASRNQINTGELFFGEGSRLTVL.

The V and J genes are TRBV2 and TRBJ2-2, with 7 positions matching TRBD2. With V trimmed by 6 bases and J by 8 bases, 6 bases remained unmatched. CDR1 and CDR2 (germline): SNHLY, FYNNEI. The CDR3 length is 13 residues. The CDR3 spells CASRRETGGELFF. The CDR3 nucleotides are TGTGCCAGCAGGCGGGAGACGGGGGGGGAGCTGTTTTTT.

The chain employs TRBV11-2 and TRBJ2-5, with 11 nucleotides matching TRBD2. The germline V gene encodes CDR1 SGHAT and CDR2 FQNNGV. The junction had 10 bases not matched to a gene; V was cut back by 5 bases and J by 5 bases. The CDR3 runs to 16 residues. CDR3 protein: CASSTQTSGTRETQYF. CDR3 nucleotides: TGTGCCAGCAGCACCCAGACTAGCGGGACCCGGGAGACCCAGTACTTC. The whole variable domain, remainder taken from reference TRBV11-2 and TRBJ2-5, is EAGVAQSPRYKIIEKRQSVAFWCNPISGHATLYWYQQILGQGPKLLIQFQNNGVVDDSQLPKDRFSAERLKGVDSTLKIQPAKLEDSAVYLCASSTQTSGTRETQYFGPGTRLLVL.

CDR3 protein: CASSVQGGGNTEAFF. CDR3 nucleotide sequence: TGTGCCAGCAGCGTCCAGGGAGGGGGGAACACTGAAGCTTTCTTT. The chain recombines TRBV9 with TRBJ1-1; D perhaps matches TRBD1 (6 bases). The germline gives CDR1 SGDLS, CDR2 YYNGEE. Trimming removed 2 bases at V and 1 base at J, with 12 bases between. This CDR3 is built from 15 residues.

Written as DNA, the CDR3 is TGTGCCAGCAGTCTACACCCAGGGACAACTCGAGCTTTCTTT. Amino acids: CASSLHPGTTRAFF. The V and J genes are TRBV27 and TRBJ1-1, with a possible D match to TRBD1 (6 bases). The CDR3 covers 14 residues. Deletions cut 5 bases from V and 10 bases from J, with 20 bases between. CDR1 and CDR2 (germline): MNHEY, SMNVEV (reference sequence).

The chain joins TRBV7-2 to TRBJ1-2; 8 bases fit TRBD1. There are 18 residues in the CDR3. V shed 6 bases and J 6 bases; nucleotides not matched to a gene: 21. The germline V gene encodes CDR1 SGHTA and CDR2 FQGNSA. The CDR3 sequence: CASRYSGTGILLNNGYTF. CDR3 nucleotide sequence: TGTGCCAGCAGGTACTCCGGGACAGGTATTCTTCTAAATAATGGCTACACCTTC.

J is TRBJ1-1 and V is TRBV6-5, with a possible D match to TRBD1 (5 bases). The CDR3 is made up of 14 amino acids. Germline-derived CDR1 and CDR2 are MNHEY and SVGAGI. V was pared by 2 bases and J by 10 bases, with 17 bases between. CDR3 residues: CASSYNRRSWGAFF. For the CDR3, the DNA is TGTGCCAGCAGTTACAACAGGAGATCCTGGGGAGCTTTCTTT.

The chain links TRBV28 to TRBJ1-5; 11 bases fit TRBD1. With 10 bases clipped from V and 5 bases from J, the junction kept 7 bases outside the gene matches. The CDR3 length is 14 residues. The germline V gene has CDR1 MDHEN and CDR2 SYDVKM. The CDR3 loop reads CATFRDRGYQPQHF. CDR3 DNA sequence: TGTGCCACCTTTCGGGACAGGGGGTATCAGCCCCAGCATTTT.

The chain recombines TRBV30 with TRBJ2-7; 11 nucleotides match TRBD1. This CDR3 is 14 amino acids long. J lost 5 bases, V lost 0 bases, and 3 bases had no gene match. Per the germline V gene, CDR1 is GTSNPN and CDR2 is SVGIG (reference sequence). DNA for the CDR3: TGTGCCTGGAGTGTACGGGGACAGGGGGACGAGCAGTACTTC. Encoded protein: CAWSVRGQGDEQYF.

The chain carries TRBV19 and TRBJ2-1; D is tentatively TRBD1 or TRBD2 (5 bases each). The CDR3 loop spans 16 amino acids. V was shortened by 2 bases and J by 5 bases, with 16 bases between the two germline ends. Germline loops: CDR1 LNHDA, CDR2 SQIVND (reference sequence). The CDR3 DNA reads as TGTGCCAGTAGTATATCGGGGTTGGGGCCTGACAATGAGCAGTTCTTC. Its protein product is CASSISGLGPDNEQFF.